The 31 T cell receptor beta chains below all came from one sample that was sequenced in a study of CD8+ T cells in alopecia areata. Sequencing templates came from extracted RNA that was reverse transcribed into cDNA. The repertoire was sequenced with immunoSEQ multiplex PCR; TCRdb's copy has only in-frame clones and lacks some. The data show 140,000 to 150,000 clones, more than 40% seen once. Sequencing used CD4+ T cells sorted from blood. The receptors were gathered from a human donor with alopecia areata.

The chain carries TRBV4-2 and TRBJ2-3, with 7 positions matching TRBD1. Germline trimming cut 0 bases from V and 1 base from J; bases unmatched to any gene: 4. CDR1 and CDR2 (germline): LGHNA, YNFKEQ. CDR3 size: 16 residues. CDR3 in DNA: TGTGCCAGCAGCCAAGACCCTGGGACAGGCACAGATACGCAGTATTTT. Translation: CASSQDPGTGTDTQYF.

This chain joins TRBV5-6 and TRBJ1-2, with D uncertain. The germline V gene encodes CDR1 SGHDT and CDR2 YYEEEE. This CDR3 comprises 13 residues. V was clipped by 5 bases and J by 4 bases, with 12 bases between them. CDR3 bases: TGTGCCAGCAGTCAAACAGCCGTCTATGGCTACACCTTC. It codes for CASSQTAVYGYTF. Based on the CDR3 plus reference TRBV5-6 and TRBJ1-2, the full variable domain is DAGVTQSPTHLIKTRGQQVTLRCSPKSGHDTVSWYQQALGQGPQFIFQYYEEEERQRGNFPDRFSGHQFPNYSSELNVNALLLGDSALYLCASSQTAVYGYTFGSGTRLTVV.

This clone was seen only a few times. This sequence joins TRBV19 and TRBJ2-2; 7 positions match TRBD2. CDR1 is LNHDA, CDR2 SQIVND, per germline (reference sequence). The CDR3 is made up of 16 amino acids. V shed 1 base, J shed 7 bases, and the junction held 9 bases outside the gene matches. The CDR3 is CASSIGDAGVGGELFF. CDR3 bases: TGTGCCAGTAGTATAGGCGACGCGGGGGTCGGCGGGGAGCTGTTTTTT.

CDR3 sequence reads: CASSSLVQKEEFF. The CDR3 nucleotides are TGTGCCAGCAGCTCCCTTGTGCAGAAGGAGGAGTTCTTC. The chain combines TRBV5-4 with TRBJ2-1, with D tentatively TRBD2 (5 bases). CDR1 is SGHNT and CDR2 is YYREEE in the germline V gene (reference sequence). With 3 bases removed from V and 14 bases from J, the gap between germline ends came to 18 bases. The CDR3 runs 13 residues.

The sample holds a few counts of this clone. This chain links TRBV7-3 with TRBJ1-5; D unclear. Trimming removed 7 bases at V and 5 bases at J, with 6 bases between. The V gene's germline CDR1 is SGHTA and CDR2 FQGTGA. This CDR3 comprises 11 residues. This CDR3 is CASTDYQPQHF. For the CDR3, the DNA is TGTGCCAGCACGGATTATCAGCCCCAGCATTTT.

A note on this clone: Within the sample, other DNA sequences also encode this same CDR3. The chain has TRBV28 and TRBJ2-7; D is undetermined. Deletions cut 4 bases from V and 4 bases from J, with 5 bases between. Per germline, CDR1 MDHEN and CDR2 SYDVKM. The CDR3 covers 11 residues. DNA of the CDR3: TGTGCCAGCAGTTCGAATTACGAGCAGTACTTC. Its translation is CASSSNYEQYF.

This CDR3 reads CASSLVGRQGYGYTF. DNA for the CDR3: TGTGCCAGCAGCTTGGTGGGCCGTCAAGGCTATGGCTACACCTTC. The chain has TRBV5-6 and TRBJ1-2, with no clear D. V lost 0 bases and J lost 4, with 13 bases in between. CDR3 size: 15 residues. CDR1 is SGHDT, CDR2 YYEEEE, per germline.

CDR3: CASSSGLAGNNEQFF. CDR3 coding DNA: TGTGCCAGCAGTTCTGGACTAGCGGGTAACAATGAGCAGTTCTTC. The V gene is TRBV7-8, the J gene TRBJ2-1, with TRBD2 identical over 11 bases. The V gene end was trimmed by 6 bases and the J gene end by 5 bases; junction bases not matched to a gene: 6. Germline assignment: CDR1 SGHVS and CDR2 FQNEAQ. This CDR3 has 15 residues.

The chain employs TRBV6-5 and TRBJ1-2, with no clear D. This CDR3 is 11 amino acids long. The V gene's germline CDR1 is MNHEY and CDR2 SVGAGI. Trimming removed 8 bases from V and 3 bases from J, with 7 bases in between. In DNA, the CDR3 is TGTGCCAGCGGGGTAGACTATGGCTACACCTTC. This sequence encodes CASGVDYGYTF.

CDR3 sequence: CASSQEEGTSVYEQYF. The CDR3 region has the DNA TGCGCCAGCAGCCAAGAAGAGGGAACTAGCGTCTACGAGCAGTACTTC. The V call is TRBV4-1, the J call TRBJ2-7; 7 positions agree with TRBD2. CDR1 and CDR2 (germline): MGHRA, YSYEKL. The J segment lost 3 bases and the V segment lost 0 bases, leaving 8 bases of the junction unmatched. The CDR3 length is 16 residues.

In the case of this clone: Other DNA sequences in this sample translate to the same CDR3. The CDR3 nucleotides read TGTGCCAGCTCACCACAAGAGACCCAGTACTTC. This translates into CASSPQETQYF. This chain uses TRBV18 with TRBJ2-5; unclear D gene. Germline-derived CDR1 and CDR2 are KGHSH and LQKENI. The CDR3 runs to 11 residues. Trimming stripped 1 base from V and 3 bases from J, with 0 bases between.

This clone was found a few times. The V gene is TRBV7-9, the J gene TRBJ2-7; D is unclear. With 8 bases removed from V and 3 bases from J, the gap between germline ends came to 14 bases. The CDR3 covers 13 residues. Germline CDR1 is SEHNR and CDR2 is FQNEAQ (reference sequence). Here the CDR3 reads CASRIGEDYEQYF. The CDR3 DNA reads as TGTGCCAGCCGAATTGGAGAAGACTACGAGCAGTACTTC. Together with reference TRBV7-9 and TRBJ2-7, the CDR3 gives the full variable domain: DTGVSQNPRHKITKRGQNVTFRCDPISEHNRLYWYRQTLGQGPEFLTYFQNEAQLEKSRLLSDRFSAERPKGSFSTLEIQRTEQGDSAMYLCASRIGEDYEQYFGPGTRLTVT.

CDR3 sequence: CASSLAEGYTF. The CDR3 DNA follows: TGTGCCAGCAGCTTGGCAGAAGGCTACACCTTC. The chain links TRBV5-4 to TRBJ1-2; D remains ambiguous. The CDR3 is 11 amino acids. V was pared by 0 bases and J by 8 bases, with 5 bases between. CDR1 SGHNT and CDR2 YYREEE come from the germline V gene (reference sequence).

CDR3 residues: CASSPILEQYF. The CDR3 DNA sequence: TGTGCCAGCAGCCCGATCCTCGAGCAGTACTTC. V and J are TRBV7-9 and TRBJ2-7; D is uncertain. Germline CDR1 and CDR2: SEHNR and FQNEAQ (reference sequence). CDR3 size: 11 residues. With 5 bases removed from V and 6 bases from J, the gap between germline ends came to 8 bases.

V usage is TRBV27 and J usage is TRBJ2-4; no reliable D call. The CDR3 is 16 amino acids. The germline gives CDR1 MNHEY, CDR2 SMNVEV (reference sequence). Trimming removed 5 bases from V and 1 base from J, with 15 bases in between. For the CDR3, the DNA is TGTGCCAGCAGTCTTCCGGCAACCAAGGCCAAAAACATTCAGTACTTC. Translation: CASSLPATKAKNIQYF.

The chain employs TRBV30 and TRBJ2-7, with TRBD1 identical over 7 bases. The junction had 11 bases not matched to a gene; V was cut back by 1 base and J by 5 bases. The CDR3 runs to 15 residues. Germline CDR1 GTSNPN, CDR2 SVGIG (reference sequence). The CDR3 DNA reads TGTGCCTGGAGTGAGGAGACAGGGTATTTCCACGAGCAGTACTTC. Amino acids: CAWSEETGYFHEQYF.

The genes are TRBV9 and TRBJ2-1; 9 bases agree with TRBD2. Trimming removed 0 bases from V and 8 bases from J; junction bases left unmatched: 9. CDR1 is SGDLS, CDR2 YYNGEE, per germline. There are 16 residues in the CDR3. Written as DNA, the CDR3 is TGTGCCAGCAGCGTAGGTAGCGGGAGCTTTTCGGATGAGCAGTTCTTC. Protein sequence: CASSVGSGSFSDEQFF.

The J gene is TRBJ2-2, the V gene TRBV4-1, with D uncertain. CDR1 is MGHRA, CDR2 YSYEKL, per germline. The CDR3 loop spans 14 amino acids. The ends were cut back, 0 bases at V and 9 bases at J, with 11 bases in the middle. CDR3 DNA: TGCGCCAGCAGCCAAGAGCGGCAGAGGAGGGAGCTGTTTTTT. This encodes CASSQERQRRELFF.

This clone was recorded a few times. The chain carries TRBV28 and TRBJ1-2; D gene uncertain. There are 12 residues in the CDR3. V was clipped by 5 bases and J by 4 bases, with 8 bases between them. Germline CDR1 MDHEN, CDR2 SYDVKM. CDR3 sequence (DNA): TGTGCCAGCAGTCCCGCCTCCTATGGCTACACCTTC. Residues: CASSPASYGYTF.

The J gene is TRBJ2-1, the V gene TRBV29-1, with D unresolved. The ends were cut back, 4 bases at V and 0 bases at J, with 7 bases in the middle. In germline, CDR1 is SQVTM, CDR2 ANQGSEA. There are 13 residues in the CDR3. CDR3 sequence: CSVASSSYNEQFF. The CDR3 region has the DNA TGCAGCGTTGCCAGCAGCTCCTACAATGAGCAGTTCTTC.

Written as DNA, the CDR3 is TGTGCCAGCAGCTTTGGAGATACGCAGTATTTT. Its protein is CASSFGDTQYF. The chain uses TRBV7-3 and TRBJ2-3; no clear D gene. The CDR3 consists of 11 residues. The germline CDR1 and CDR2 sequences are SGHTA and FQGTGA. Trimming shortened V by 3 bases and J by 5 bases, and 3 bases separated the two germline ends.

The V call is TRBV5-1, the J call TRBJ2-3; D uncertain. Looked up from germline, CDR1 is SGHRS and CDR2 is YFSETQ. CDR3 length: 16 amino acids. V lost 0 bases and J lost 3, with 14 bases in between. The CDR3 DNA follows: TGCGCCAGCAGCTTGGAGGTGGGGAAGTCTACAGATACGCAGTATTTT. It translates to CASSLEVGKSTDTQYF. Based on the CDR3 plus reference TRBV5-1 and TRBJ2-3, the full variable domain is KAGVTQTPRYLIKTRGQQVTLSCSPISGHRSVSWYQQTPGQGLQFLFEYFSETQRNKGNFPGRFSGRQFSNSRSEMNVSTLELGDSALYLCASSLEVGKSTDTQYFGPGTRLTVL.

CDR3 bases: TGTGCCTGGATGGGTGCGAGAGGGAGCGGGAGTTCCAACGAGCAGTTCTTC. Its protein product is CAWMGARGSGSSNEQFF. This chain uses TRBV30 with TRBJ2-1, with 8 bases identical to TRBD2. V trimming: 4 bases; J trimming: 10 bases; junction bases outside the gene matches: 21. CDR1 and CDR2 from the germline V gene are GTSNPN and SVGIG (reference sequence). The CDR3 is 17 amino acids.

In its sample, this clone was seen a few times. V usage is TRBV29-1 and J usage is TRBJ1-1; D is undetermined. Germline values: CDR1 SQVTM, CDR2 ANQGSEA. V lost 2 bases to trimming and J lost 9 bases, with 19 bases between them. The CDR3 runs 14 residues. The CDR3 here is CSVELNAAVVKAFF. For the CDR3, the DNA is TGCAGCGTTGAACTGAATGCGGCGGTGGTGAAAGCTTTCTTT.

The rearrangement uses TRBV27 and TRBJ2-7; TRBD1 or TRBD2 may be the D gene (5 bases each). The CDR3 loop spans 15 amino acids. Germline loops: CDR1 MNHEY, CDR2 SMNVEV (reference sequence). The V and J ends lost 8 bases and 0 bases respectively, with 17 bases between them. DNA of the CDR3: TGTGCCAGCGGGACCCCCAGAGGGGCCTCCTACGAGCAGTACTTC. Protein product: CASGTPRGASYEQYF.

This clone was picked up a small number of times. The chain has TRBV5-6 and TRBJ2-3, with D hard to call. Trimming removed 2 bases from V and 2 bases from J, with 6 bases in between. Germline CDR1 is SGHDT and CDR2 is YYEEEE. CDR3 length: 13 residues. CDR3 amino acids: CASSFDLTDTQYF. In DNA form, the CDR3 reads TGTGCCAGCAGCTTTGACCTCACAGATACGCAGTATTTT.

This chain joins TRBV14 and TRBJ2-7; a possible D gene is TRBD1 (6 bases). Germline-derived CDR1 and CDR2 are SGHDN and FVKESK. The V gene lost 0 bases and the J gene lost 3 bases, with 15 bases spanning the gap. This CDR3 has 16 amino acids. CDR3 bases: TGTGCCAGCAGCCAAGATTTCACGAGGGGGAACTACGAGCAGTACTTC. Translating gives CASSQDFTRGNYEQYF. Looking up the rest from reference TRBV14 and TRBJ2-7 gives the full variable domain: EAGVTQFPSHSVIEKGQTVTLRCDPISGHDNLYWYRRVMGKEIKFLLHFVKESKQDESGMPNNRFLAERTGGTYSTLKVQPAELEDSGVYFCASSQDFTRGNYEQYFGPGTRLTVT.

The rearrangement joins TRBV28 to TRBJ2-4; D remains unclear. Trimming removed 5 bases from V and 4 bases from J, with 9 bases in between. There are 13 residues in the CDR3. Germline CDR1 and CDR2: MDHEN and SYDVKM. The CDR3 here is CASSVRKKNIQYF. CDR3 DNA sequence: TGTGCCAGCAGTGTTCGAAAGAAAAACATTCAGTACTTC.

This clone has more than one count but fewer than ten. This chain links TRBV29-1 with TRBJ2-7, with D unresolved. CDR1 and CDR2 from the germline V gene are SQVTM and ANQGSEA. The ends were cut back, 6 bases at V and 2 bases at J, with 8 bases in the middle. This CDR3 comprises 11 residues. Here the CDR3 reads CSVETTYEQYF. The CDR3 nucleotides are TGCAGCGTAGAAACTACCTACGAGCAGTACTTC.

This clone has just a few counts. The chain joins TRBV11-2 to TRBJ2-3; 15 bases agree with TRBD2. J gave up 4 bases and V 5 bases, and 4 bases lay outside the gene matches. This CDR3 has 16 amino acids. Germline assignment: CDR1 SGHAT and CDR2 FQNNGV. The chain's CDR3 is CASSQGLAGGADTQYF. CDR3 bases: TGTGCCAGCAGCCAAGGACTAGCGGGAGGGGCAGATACGCAGTATTTT.

The rearrangement links TRBV27 to TRBJ1-1; 7 positions agree with TRBD1. The germline V gene has CDR1 MNHEY and CDR2 SMNVEV (reference sequence). V trimming: 5 bases; J trimming: 0 bases; junction bases outside the gene matches: 3. The CDR3 spans 14 residues. The CDR3 nucleotides read TGTGCCAGCAGTCTGGGACAGATGAACACTGAAGCTTTCTTT. As protein: CASSLGQMNTEAFF.